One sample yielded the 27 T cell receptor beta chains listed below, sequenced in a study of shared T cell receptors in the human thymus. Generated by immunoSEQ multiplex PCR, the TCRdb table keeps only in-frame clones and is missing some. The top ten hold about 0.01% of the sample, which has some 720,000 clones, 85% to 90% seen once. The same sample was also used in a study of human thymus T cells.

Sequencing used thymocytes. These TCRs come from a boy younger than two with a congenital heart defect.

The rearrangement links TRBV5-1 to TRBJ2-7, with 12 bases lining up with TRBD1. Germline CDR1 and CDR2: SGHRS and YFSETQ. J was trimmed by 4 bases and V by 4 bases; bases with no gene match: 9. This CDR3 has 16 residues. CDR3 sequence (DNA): TGCGCCAGCAGCCCAGCCTCGGGACAGGGGGCTTACGAGCAGTACTTC. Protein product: CASSPASGQGAYEQYF.

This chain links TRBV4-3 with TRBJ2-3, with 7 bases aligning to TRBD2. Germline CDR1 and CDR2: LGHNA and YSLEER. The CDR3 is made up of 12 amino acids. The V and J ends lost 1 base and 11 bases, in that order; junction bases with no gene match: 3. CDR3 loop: CASSQGGSGQYF. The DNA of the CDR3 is TGCGCCAGCAGCCAAGGCGGGAGCGGGCAGTATTTT.

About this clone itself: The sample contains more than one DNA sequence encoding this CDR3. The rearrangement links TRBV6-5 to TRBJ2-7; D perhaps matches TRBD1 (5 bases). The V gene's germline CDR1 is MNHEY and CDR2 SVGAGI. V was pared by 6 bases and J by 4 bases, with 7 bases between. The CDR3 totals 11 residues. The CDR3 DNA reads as TGTGCCAGCAGGCAGGGTTACGAGCAGTACTTC. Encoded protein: CASRQGYEQYF.

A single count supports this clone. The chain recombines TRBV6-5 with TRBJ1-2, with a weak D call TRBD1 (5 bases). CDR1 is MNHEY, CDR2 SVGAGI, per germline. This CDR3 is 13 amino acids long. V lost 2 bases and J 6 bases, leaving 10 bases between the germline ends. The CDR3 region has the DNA TGTGCCAGCAGTTACGGGGCAGGGCATGGCTACACCTTC. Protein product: CASSYGAGHGYTF.

In DNA form, the CDR3 reads TGTGCCAGCAGCCCACCAGGGTTCCATGGCTACACCTTC. This encodes CASSPPGFHGYTF. The V gene is TRBV7-9, the J gene TRBJ1-2; weak D call: TRBD1 (5 bases). Trimming left V 5 bases short and J 6 bases short, with 13 bases between. Per the germline V gene, CDR1 is SEHNR and CDR2 is FQNEAQ (reference sequence). This CDR3 is 13 amino acids long.

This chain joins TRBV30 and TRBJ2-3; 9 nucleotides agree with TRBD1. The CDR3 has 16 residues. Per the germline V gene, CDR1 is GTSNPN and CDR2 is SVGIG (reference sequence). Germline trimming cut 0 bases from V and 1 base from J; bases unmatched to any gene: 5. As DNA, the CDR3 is TGTGCCTGGAGTGTAAACAGGGGGCTAGGCACAGATACGCAGTATTTT. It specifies CAWSVNRGLGTDTQYF.

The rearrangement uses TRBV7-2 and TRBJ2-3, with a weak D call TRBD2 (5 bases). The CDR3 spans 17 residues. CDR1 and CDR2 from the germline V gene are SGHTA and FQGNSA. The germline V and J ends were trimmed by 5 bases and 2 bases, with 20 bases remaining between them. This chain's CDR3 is CASSPDPSGPPTDTQYF. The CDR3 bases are TGTGCCAGCAGCCCGGACCCCAGCGGACCTCCCACAGATACGCAGTATTTT.

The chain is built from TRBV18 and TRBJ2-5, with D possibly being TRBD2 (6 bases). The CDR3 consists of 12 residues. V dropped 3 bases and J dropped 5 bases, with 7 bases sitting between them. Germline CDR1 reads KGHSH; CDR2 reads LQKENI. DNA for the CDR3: TGTGCCAGCTCACCGGAGGGGGAGACCCAGTACTTC. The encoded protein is CASSPEGETQYF.

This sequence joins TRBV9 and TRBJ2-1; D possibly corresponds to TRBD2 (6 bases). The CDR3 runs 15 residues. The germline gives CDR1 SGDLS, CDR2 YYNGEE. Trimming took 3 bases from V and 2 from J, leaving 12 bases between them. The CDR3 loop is CASSGRDPTYNEQFF. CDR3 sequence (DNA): TGTGCCAGCAGCGGGCGGGACCCTACCTACAATGAGCAGTTCTTC.

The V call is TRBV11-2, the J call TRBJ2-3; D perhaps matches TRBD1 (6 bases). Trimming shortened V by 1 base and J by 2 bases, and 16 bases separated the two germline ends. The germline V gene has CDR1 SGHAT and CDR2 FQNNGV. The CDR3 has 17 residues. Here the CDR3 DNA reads TGTGCCAGCAGCTTAGTTCCAGGGGCCCCCTACACAGATACGCAGTATTTT. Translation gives CASSLVPGAPYTDTQYF.

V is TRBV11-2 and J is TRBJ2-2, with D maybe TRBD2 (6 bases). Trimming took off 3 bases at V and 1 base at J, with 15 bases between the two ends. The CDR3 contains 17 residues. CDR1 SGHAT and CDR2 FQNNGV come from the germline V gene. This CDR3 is CASSLGGGGGNTGELFF. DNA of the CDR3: TGTGCCAGCAGCTTGGGTGGTGGGGGAGGGAACACCGGGGAGCTGTTTTTT.

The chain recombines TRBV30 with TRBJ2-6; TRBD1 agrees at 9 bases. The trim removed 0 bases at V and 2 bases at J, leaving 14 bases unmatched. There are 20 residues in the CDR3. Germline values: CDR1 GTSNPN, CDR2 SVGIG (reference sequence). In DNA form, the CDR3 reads TGTGCCTGGAGTGTAAGGTCCAGGGACAGGGATCTCGCTGGGGCCAACGTCCTGACTTTC. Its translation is CAWSVRSRDRDLAGANVLTF. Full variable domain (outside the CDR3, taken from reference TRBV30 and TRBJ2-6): SQTIHQWPATLVQPVGSPLSLECTVEGTSNPNLYWYRQAAGRGLQLLFYSVGIGQISSEVPQNLSASRPQDRQFILSSKKLLLSDSGFYLCAWSVRSRDRDLAGANVLTFGAGSRLTVL.

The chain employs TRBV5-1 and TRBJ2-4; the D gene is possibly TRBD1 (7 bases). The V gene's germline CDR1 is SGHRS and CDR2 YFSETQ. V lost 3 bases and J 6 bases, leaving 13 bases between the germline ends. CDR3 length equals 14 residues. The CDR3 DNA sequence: TGCGCCAGCAGCTCCCAGGGGGGTAGAAACATTCAGTACTTC. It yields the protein CASSSQGGRNIQYF.

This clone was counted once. The CDR3 DNA is TGTGCCAGCAGTGACTCGGCCCTTGGGGCGGTTCATTTCAATGAGCAGTTCTTC. This encodes CASSDSALGAVHFNEQFF. The gene calls are TRBV6-4 and TRBJ2-1; maybe TRBD1 (5 bases). CDR3 length: 18 residues. Deletions cut 0 bases from V and 6 bases from J, with 21 bases between. CDR1 is MRHNA and CDR2 is SNTAGT in the germline V gene.

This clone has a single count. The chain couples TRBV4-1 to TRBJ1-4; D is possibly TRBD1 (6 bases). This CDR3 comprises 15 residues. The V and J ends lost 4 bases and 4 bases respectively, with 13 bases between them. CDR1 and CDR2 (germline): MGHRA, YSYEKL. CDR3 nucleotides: TGCGCCAGCAGCCTAATGGACAGCCTTAATGAAAAACTGTTTTTT. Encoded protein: CASSLMDSLNEKLFF.

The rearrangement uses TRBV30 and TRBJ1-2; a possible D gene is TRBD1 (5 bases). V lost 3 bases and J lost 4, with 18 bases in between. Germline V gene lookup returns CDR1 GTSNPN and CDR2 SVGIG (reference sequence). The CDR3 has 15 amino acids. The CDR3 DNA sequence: TGTGCCTGGAGCCTGCGGGACCCGTGGGGCTATGGCTACACCTTC. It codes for CAWSLRDPWGYGYTF.

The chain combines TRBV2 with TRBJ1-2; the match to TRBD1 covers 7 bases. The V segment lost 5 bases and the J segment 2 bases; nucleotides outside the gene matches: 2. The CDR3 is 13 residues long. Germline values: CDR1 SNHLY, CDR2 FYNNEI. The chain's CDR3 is CASSPTGNYGYTF. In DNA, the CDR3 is TGTGCCAGCAGTCCGACAGGGAACTATGGCTACACCTTC.

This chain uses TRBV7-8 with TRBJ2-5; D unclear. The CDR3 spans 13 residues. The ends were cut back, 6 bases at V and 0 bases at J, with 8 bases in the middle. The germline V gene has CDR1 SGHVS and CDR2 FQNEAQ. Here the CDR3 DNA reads TGTGCCAGCAGGTCTCCGGACCAAGAGACCCAGTACTTC. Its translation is CASRSPDQETQYF.

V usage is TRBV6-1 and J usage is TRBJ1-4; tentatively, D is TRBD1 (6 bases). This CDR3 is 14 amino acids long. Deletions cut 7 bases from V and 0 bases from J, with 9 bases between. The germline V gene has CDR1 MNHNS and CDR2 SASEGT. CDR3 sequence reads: CASIQGPTNEKLFF. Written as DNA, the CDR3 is TGTGCCAGCATCCAGGGGCCAACTAATGAAAAACTGTTTTTT.

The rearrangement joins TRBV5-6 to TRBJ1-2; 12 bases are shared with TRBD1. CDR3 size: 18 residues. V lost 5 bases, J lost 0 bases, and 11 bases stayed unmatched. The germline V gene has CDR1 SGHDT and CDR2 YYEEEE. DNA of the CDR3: TGTGCCAGCAGGAGCCGGGACAGGGGGCCCCCTGCTAACTATGGCTACACCTTC. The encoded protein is CASRSRDRGPPANYGYTF.

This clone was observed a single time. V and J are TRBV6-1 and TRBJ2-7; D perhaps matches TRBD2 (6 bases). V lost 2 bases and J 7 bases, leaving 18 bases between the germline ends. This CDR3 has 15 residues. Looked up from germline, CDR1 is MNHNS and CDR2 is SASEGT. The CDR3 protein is CASSELGEVWLEQYF. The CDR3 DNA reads TGTGCCAGCAGTGAACTAGGGGAGGTTTGGTTAGAGCAGTACTTC.

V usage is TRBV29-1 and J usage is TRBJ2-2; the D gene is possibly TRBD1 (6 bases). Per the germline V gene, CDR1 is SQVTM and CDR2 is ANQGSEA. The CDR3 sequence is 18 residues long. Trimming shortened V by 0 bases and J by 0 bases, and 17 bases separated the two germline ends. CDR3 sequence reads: CSVEERGKGRTNTGELFF. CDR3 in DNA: TGCAGCGTTGAAGAAAGGGGGAAAGGGAGAACGAACACCGGGGAGCTGTTTTTT.

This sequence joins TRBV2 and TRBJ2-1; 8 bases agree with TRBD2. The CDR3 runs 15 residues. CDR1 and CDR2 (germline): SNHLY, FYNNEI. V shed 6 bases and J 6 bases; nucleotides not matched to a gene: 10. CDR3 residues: CASSAGTRGRNEQFF. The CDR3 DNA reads TGTGCCAGCAGCGCCGGGACTAGGGGCCGCAATGAGCAGTTCTTC. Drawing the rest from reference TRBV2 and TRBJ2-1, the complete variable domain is EPEVTQTPSHQVTQMGQEVILRCVPISNHLYFYWYRQILGQKVEFLVSFYNNEISEKSEIFDDQFSVERPDGSNFTLKIRSTKLEDSAMYFCASSAGTRGRNEQFFGPGTRLTVL.

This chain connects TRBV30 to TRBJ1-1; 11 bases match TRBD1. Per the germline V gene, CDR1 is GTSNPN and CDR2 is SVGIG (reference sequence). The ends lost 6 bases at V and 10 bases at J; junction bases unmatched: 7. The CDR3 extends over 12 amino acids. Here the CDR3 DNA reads TGTGCCTGTCTGGGACAGGGGGTTCTAGCTTTCTTT. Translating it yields CACLGQGVLAFF.

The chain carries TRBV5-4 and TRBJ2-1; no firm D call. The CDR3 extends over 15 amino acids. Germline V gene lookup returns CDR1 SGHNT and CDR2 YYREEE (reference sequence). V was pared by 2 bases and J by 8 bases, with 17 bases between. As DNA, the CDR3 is TGTGCCAGCAGCTTAATTTCGTTCTCCGGAGATGAGCAGTTCTTC. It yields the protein CASSLISFSGDEQFF.

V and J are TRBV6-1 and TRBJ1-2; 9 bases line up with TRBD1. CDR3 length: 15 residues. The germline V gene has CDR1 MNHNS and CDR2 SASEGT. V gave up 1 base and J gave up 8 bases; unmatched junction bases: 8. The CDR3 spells CASSEDRGPRGGYTF. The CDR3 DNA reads TGTGCCAGCAGTGAAGACAGGGGGCCCCGTGGAGGCTACACCTTC.

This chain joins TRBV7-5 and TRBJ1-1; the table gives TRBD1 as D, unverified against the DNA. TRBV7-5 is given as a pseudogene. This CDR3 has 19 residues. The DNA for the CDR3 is TGTGTCAGAAGCCTCCGGGACAGGGTTAAAGGGATGCCGAACACTGAAGCTTTCTTT. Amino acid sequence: CVRSLRDRVKGMPNTEAFF.